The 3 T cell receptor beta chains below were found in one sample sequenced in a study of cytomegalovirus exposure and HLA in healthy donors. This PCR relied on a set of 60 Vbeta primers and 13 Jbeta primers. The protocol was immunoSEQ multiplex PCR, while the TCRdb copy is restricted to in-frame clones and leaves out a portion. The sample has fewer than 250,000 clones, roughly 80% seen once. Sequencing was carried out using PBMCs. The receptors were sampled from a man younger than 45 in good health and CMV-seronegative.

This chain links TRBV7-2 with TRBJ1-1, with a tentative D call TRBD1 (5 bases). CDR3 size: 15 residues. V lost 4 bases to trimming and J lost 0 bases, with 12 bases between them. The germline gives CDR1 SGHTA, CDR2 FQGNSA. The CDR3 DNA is TGTGCCAGCAGCTCGGGTGGGGGGGTGAACACTGAAGCTTTCTTT. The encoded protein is CASSSGGGVNTEAFF.

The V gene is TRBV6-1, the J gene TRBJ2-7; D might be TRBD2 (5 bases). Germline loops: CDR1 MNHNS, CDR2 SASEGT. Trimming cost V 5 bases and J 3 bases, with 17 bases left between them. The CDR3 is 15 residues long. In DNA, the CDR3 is TGTGCCAGCAGTCCGGGATCCAGTACGTTCTACGAGCAGTACTTC. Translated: CASSPGSSTFYEQYF.

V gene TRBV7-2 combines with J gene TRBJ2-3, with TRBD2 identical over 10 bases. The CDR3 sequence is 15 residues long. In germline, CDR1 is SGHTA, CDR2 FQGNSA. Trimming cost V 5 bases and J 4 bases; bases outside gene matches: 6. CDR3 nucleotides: TGTGCCAGCAGCGTTAGCGGGGGGATCTCAGATACGCAGTATTTT. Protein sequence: CASSVSGGISDTQYF.